Each of the 25 T cell receptor beta chains below was sequenced from the same sample in a study of PD-1 blockade in classical Hodgkin lymphoma. Every one of the patients relapsed after autologous stem cell transplantation (brentuximab vedotin exposure was variable). Assay: immunoSEQ multiplex PCR; the TCRdb copy retains only in-frame clones and omits some. The data hold about 93,000 clones, with 75% to 85% observed a single time. The sample was peripheral blood mononuclear cells (PBMCs), taken before the second cycle of nivolumab. All receptors derive from a human donor with classical Hodgkin lymphoma.

The J gene is TRBJ2-5, the V gene TRBV7-9; D gene uncertain. The CDR3 length is 14 residues. Germline CDR1 SEHNR, CDR2 FQNEAQ (reference sequence). Trimming took 1 base from V and 5 from J, leaving 11 bases between them. The DNA for the CDR3 is TGTGCCAGCAGCTTAGTTCTAGGGTCGGAGACCCAGTACTTC. It translates to CASSLVLGSETQYF. The full variable domain, rest sourced from reference TRBV7-9 and TRBJ2-5, is DTGVSQNPRHKITKRGQNVTFRCDPISEHNRLYWYRQTLGQGPEFLTYFQNEAQLEKSRLLSDRFSAERPKGSFSTLEIQRTEQGDSAMYLCASSLVLGSETQYFGPGTRLLVL.

The chain employs TRBV5-1 and TRBJ1-1, with D possibly matching TRBD1 (6 bases). V dropped 2 bases and J dropped 5 bases, with 16 bases sitting between them. The CDR3 is made up of 15 amino acids. Germline values: CDR1 SGHRS, CDR2 YFSETQ. CDR3 amino acids: CASSLTGREATEAFF. For the CDR3, the DNA is TGCGCCAGCAGCTTAACAGGGCGAGAGGCGACTGAAGCTTTCTTT.

The chain carries TRBV11-2 and TRBJ2-7; D ambiguous. V was pared by 0 bases and J by 4 bases, with 13 bases between. Germline CDR1 SGHAT, CDR2 FQNNGV. The CDR3 is 15 amino acids. The CDR3 reads CASSLEAVGPYEQYF. CDR3 nucleotide sequence: TGTGCCAGCAGCTTAGAGGCGGTAGGTCCATACGAGCAGTACTTC.

V and J are TRBV5-6 and TRBJ1-4, with a weak D call TRBD1 (5 bases). V lost 0 bases and J lost 8, with 14 bases in between. CDR3 length: 15 amino acids. Germline CDR1 and CDR2: SGHDT and YYEEEE. Here the CDR3 DNA reads TGTGCCAGCAGCTTGGCGCAGGGAAGGAGGGAAAAACTGTTTTTT. It is translated as CASSLAQGRREKLFF.

This sequence joins TRBV6-5 and TRBJ2-7; either TRBD1 or TRBD2 may fit D (5 bases each). V was shortened by 5 bases and J by 4 bases, with 15 bases between the two germline ends. Germline CDR1 is MNHEY and CDR2 is SVGAGI. The CDR3 extends over 14 amino acids. The CDR3 sequence: CASSPRDGEYEQYF. CDR3 coding DNA: TGTGCCAGCAGTCCCCGGGACGGGGAATACGAGCAGTACTTC.

The chain is built from TRBV7-3 and TRBJ2-1; 7 bases line up with TRBD2. The germline gives CDR1 SGHTA, CDR2 FQGTGA. The CDR3 runs to 15 residues. V trimming: 1 base; J trimming: 1 base; junction bases outside the gene matches: 1. For the CDR3, the DNA is TGTGCCAGCAGCTTAAGAGCGGGATCCTACAATGAGCAGTTCTTC. Amino acid sequence: CASSLRAGSYNEQFF.

The chain carries TRBV14 and TRBJ2-5; the match to TRBD2 covers 8 bases. Germline V gene sequence: CDR1 SGHDN, CDR2 FVKESK. The CDR3 is 16 amino acids. The V gene end was trimmed by 4 bases and the J gene end by 2 bases; junction bases not matched to a gene: 9. The CDR3 reads CASSPGGAGEQETQYF. The CDR3 coding sequence is TGTGCCAGCAGCCCGGGGGGGGCAGGAGAGCAAGAGACCCAGTACTTC.

This chain uses TRBV14 with TRBJ2-7, with D perhaps TRBD2 (7 bases). The CDR3 sequence is 20 residues long. Trimming removed 1 base at V and 7 bases at J, with 32 bases between. CDR1 is SGHDN and CDR2 is FVKESK in the germline V gene. In DNA, the CDR3 is TGTGCCAGCAGCCAAGGACTCGGATCTCGCCGGGGGGCCCGGGCCGGGGAGCAGTACTTC. It yields the protein CASSQGLGSRRGARAGEQYF.

V is TRBV7-9 and J is TRBJ1-1; perhaps TRBD1 as D (5 bases). Per the germline V gene, CDR1 is SEHNR and CDR2 is FQNEAQ (reference sequence). Trimming pared 0 bases from V and 0 bases from J, leaving 11 bases between. This CDR3 comprises 16 residues. The CDR3 region is CASSLAGGHMNTEAFF. The CDR3 DNA reads as TGTGCCAGCAGCTTAGCAGGTGGACACATGAACACTGAAGCTTTCTTT.

The chain joins TRBV4-1 to TRBJ1-1; D is undetermined. This CDR3 has 15 residues. Germline CDR1 reads MGHRA; CDR2 reads YSYEKL. Trimming pared 3 bases from V and 0 bases from J, leaving 11 bases between. CDR3 sequence reads: CASSQSTTLNTEAFF. For the CDR3, the DNA is TGCGCCAGCAGCCAGTCGACAACTCTGAACACTGAAGCTTTCTTT.

CDR3 region: CASSRGLAGDEQFF. The CDR3 DNA reads as TGTGCCAGCTCACGGGGACTAGCGGGAGATGAGCAGTTCTTC. V is TRBV18 and J is TRBJ2-1, with 14 bases identical to TRBD2. Germline CDR1 reads KGHSH; CDR2 reads LQKENI. The V and J ends lost 4 bases and 8 bases, in that order; junction bases with no gene match: 1. The CDR3 totals 14 residues.

V usage is TRBV5-1 and J usage is TRBJ2-5, with D unresolved. Trimming shortened V by 3 bases and J by 1 base, and 7 bases separated the two germline ends. Per germline, CDR1 SGHRS and CDR2 YFSETQ. CDR3 length equals 13 residues. This CDR3 reads CASSSAGQETQYF. CDR3 DNA: TGCGCCAGCAGCTCGGCCGGCCAAGAGACCCAGTACTTC.

The chain employs TRBV4-1 and TRBJ2-1; D tentatively fits TRBD1 or TRBD2 (7 bases each). The germline V gene has CDR1 MGHRA and CDR2 YSYEKL. This CDR3 comprises 15 residues. V lost 4 bases to trimming and J lost 8 bases, with 18 bases between them. CDR3 sequence: CASSLTMAGGDEQFF. CDR3 in DNA: TGCGCCAGCAGCCTTACCATGGCAGGGGGGGATGAGCAGTTCTTC.

The rearrangement joins TRBV10-3 to TRBJ2-7, with a tentative D call TRBD1 (5 bases). Trimming took off 7 bases at V and 5 bases at J, with 18 bases between the two ends. The CDR3 sequence is 14 residues long. Germline V lookup: CDR1 ENHRY, CDR2 SYGVKD. The CDR3 region is CAITQDQGAHEQYF. CDR3 bases: TGTGCCATCACCCAGGATCAGGGCGCCCACGAGCAGTACTTC.

The chain carries TRBV15 and TRBJ2-1; 12 nucleotides match TRBD2. Germline V gene sequence: CDR1 LNHNV, CDR2 YYDKDF (reference sequence). Germline trimming cut 7 bases from V and 10 bases from J; bases unmatched to any gene: 11. This CDR3 spans 15 amino acids. The CDR3 reads CATKFSSGRAEEQFF. The DNA of the CDR3 is TGTGCCACCAAATTTTCTAGCGGGAGGGCAGAGGAGCAGTTCTTC.

The chain carries TRBV19 and TRBJ2-5; D uncertain. Per the germline V gene, CDR1 is LNHDA and CDR2 is SQIVND (reference sequence). The CDR3 loop spans 11 amino acids. The ends were cut back, 6 bases at V and 2 bases at J, with 4 bases in the middle. The CDR3 loop reads CASRQQETQYF. In DNA form, the CDR3 reads TGTGCCAGTAGACAGCAAGAGACCCAGTACTTC.

V and J are TRBV11-2 and TRBJ2-7; TRBD1 matches at 8 bases. The CDR3 has 13 residues. After removal of 5 bases from V and 4 bases from J, the junction contained 4 bases not matched to a gene. Germline loops: CDR1 SGHAT, CDR2 FQNNGV. CDR3 nucleotides: TGTGCCAGCAGCCAAGGACAGGGTTACGAGCAGTACTTC. It codes for CASSQGQGYEQYF.

The chain carries TRBV9 and TRBJ2-3; D is ambiguous. The CDR3 runs 13 residues. Germline loops: CDR1 SGDLS, CDR2 YYNGEE. Deletions cut 0 bases from V and 2 bases from J, with 4 bases between. DNA for the CDR3: TGTGCCAGCAGCGTAGGGGTCACAGATACGCAGTATTTT. Translated: CASSVGVTDTQYF.

The V call is TRBV5-1, the J call TRBJ2-2; no clear D gene. The CDR3 is made up of 15 amino acids. V lost 6 bases, J lost 0 bases, and 12 bases lay in between. Germline lookup yields CDR1 SGHRS and CDR2 YFSETQ. The CDR3 DNA reads as TGCGCCAGCACCCCAAGGACGGCGAACACCGGGGAGCTGTTTTTT. This encodes CASTPRTANTGELFF. Combining the CDR3 with reference TRBV5-1 and TRBJ2-2 gives the whole variable domain KAGVTQTPRYLIKTRGQQVTLSCSPISGHRSVSWYQQTPGQGLQFLFEYFSETQRNKGNFPGRFSGRQFSNSRSEMNVSTLELGDSALYLCASTPRTANTGELFFGEGSRLTVL.

This clone has just one count. V usage is TRBV5-4 and J usage is TRBJ2-1; maybe TRBD2 (6 bases). Germline assignment: CDR1 SGHNT and CDR2 YYREEE (reference sequence). V dropped 0 bases and J dropped 4 bases, with 11 bases sitting between them. The CDR3 covers 15 residues. CDR3 nucleotide sequence: TGTGCCAGCAGCTTGGTGGGTAGCGGATACAATGAGCAGTTCTTC. Translated, it gives CASSLVGSGYNEQFF.

The V call is TRBV28, the J call TRBJ2-5, with TRBD2 identical over 11 bases. Germline V lookup: CDR1 MDHEN, CDR2 SYDVKM. This CDR3 comprises 15 residues. V lost 5 bases and J lost 4; bases outside the gene matches: 6. CDR3 region: CASSPRTSGRETQYF. The CDR3, as DNA: TGTGCCAGCAGTCCTCGAACTAGCGGGAGAGAGACCCAGTACTTC. The full variable domain, completed using reference TRBV28 and TRBJ2-5, is DVKVTQSSRYLVKRTGEKVFLECVQDMDHENMFWYRQDPGLGLRLIYFSYDVKMKEKGDIPEGYSVSREKKERFSLILESASTNQTSMYLCASSPRTSGRETQYFGPGTRLLVL.

This chain connects TRBV5-4 to TRBJ2-7; TRBD1 is a possible D gene (6 bases). Per the germline V gene, CDR1 is SGHNT and CDR2 is YYREEE (reference sequence). V was cut by 2 bases and J by 6 bases, with 12 bases left in between. This CDR3 has 13 residues. The DNA for the CDR3 is TGTGCCAGCAGCTTCCAGGGGTTGGCCGAGCAGTACTTC. The encoded protein is CASSFQGLAEQYF. Full variable domain (rest looked up from reference TRBV5-4 and TRBJ2-7): ETGVTQSPTHLIKTRGQQVTLRCSSQSGHNTVSWYQQALGQGPQFIFQYYREEENGRGNFPPRFSGLQFPNYSSELNVNALELDDSALYLCASSFQGLAEQYFGPGTRLTVT.

This chain joins TRBV7-6 and TRBJ2-5, with TRBD1 identical over 7 bases. The ends lost 1 base at V and 1 base at J; junction bases unmatched: 6. The CDR3 runs to 16 residues. Germline V gene lookup returns CDR1 SGHVS and CDR2 FNYEAQ. In nucleotides, the CDR3 is TGTGCCAGCAGCTTAGGATCCCGGACAGGCCAAGAGACCCAGTACTTC. It encodes CASSLGSRTGQETQYF.

V usage is TRBV4-2 and J usage is TRBJ2-5; no firm D call. The CDR3 totals 14 residues. Germline V CDR1 and CDR2: LGHNA, YNFKEQ. V lost 0 bases and J 1 base, leaving 6 bases between the germline ends. The CDR3 is CASSQEGFQETQYF. The DNA of the CDR3 is TGTGCCAGCAGCCAAGAGGGGTTCCAAGAGACCCAGTACTTC.

A single count supports this clone. The rearrangement uses TRBV2 and TRBJ2-2; D perhaps matches TRBD1 (5 bases). The ends were cut back, 6 bases at V and 5 bases at J, with 16 bases in the middle. This CDR3 is built from 15 residues. The germline V gene has CDR1 SNHLY and CDR2 FYNNEI. As DNA, the CDR3 is TGTGCCAGCAGCCCCGAGTGGGCAGGGACCGGGGAGCTGTTTTTT. It codes for CASSPEWAGTGELFF. The full variable domain, with the rest looked up from reference TRBV2 and TRBJ2-2, is EPEVTQTPSHQVTQMGQEVILRCVPISNHLYFYWYRQILGQKVEFLVSFYNNEISEKSEIFDDQFSVERPDGSNFTLKIRSTKLEDSAMYFCASSPEWAGTGELFFGEGSRLTVL.